One and the same sample provided the 32 T cell receptor beta chains below, sequenced in a study of monozygotic twins with inflammatory bowel disease. TCRdb reprocessed the 5' RACE reads; each CDR3 protein has one entry and no DNA is given. Recorded here are fewer than 550,000 distinct CDR3 sequences; the top ten clones represent 2.4%. The sample consisted of blood. Receptor source: a human donor with ulcerative colitis or Crohn's disease, or a healthy co-twin of an affected twin (not recorded which).

The CDR3 loop is CSARKGLAGGSEQYF. This sequence joins TRBV20-1 and TRBJ2-7; the D gene TCRdb calls, TRBD2, cannot be checked with no DNA. The CDR3 extends over 15 amino acids. The germline V gene has CDR1 DFQATT and CDR2 SNEGSKA (reference sequence).

The chain is built from TRBV12-3 or TRBV12-4 and TRBJ1-6; the TCRdb call, TRBD1, lacks DNA for checking. This CDR3 has 14 amino acids. The CDR3 loop reads CASSIGDRYSPLHF.

V and J are TRBV20-1 and TRBJ1-3; TCRdb lists TRBD1, though no DNA is available to test this call. The CDR3 contains 13 residues. Germline CDR1 DFQATT, CDR2 SNEGSKA (reference sequence). CDR3 in amino acids: CSASRTAGNTIYF.

This chain connects TRBV7-6 to TRBJ1-2; TCRdb lists TRBD1, though no DNA is available to test this call. Per the germline V gene, CDR1 is SGHVS and CDR2 is FNYEAQ. The CDR3 spans 13 residues. CDR3 loop: CASSPGEAGGYTF. Based on the CDR3 plus reference TRBV7-6 and TRBJ1-2, the full variable domain is GAGVSQSPRYKVTKRGQDVALRCDPISGHVSLYWYRQALGQGPEFLTYFNYEAQQDKSGLPNDRFSAERPEGSISTLTIQRTEQRDSAMYRCASSPGEAGGYTFGSGTRLTVV.

The chain uses TRBV4-1 and TRBJ1-1; TCRdb proposes TRBD1, but this gene call is untestable without DNA. The CDR3 has 14 residues. Germline CDR1 is MGHRA and CDR2 is YSYEKL. The CDR3 reads CASSHEGPVTEAFF.

V is TRBV18 and J is TRBJ2-5; the TCRdb D gene call, TRBD1, has no DNA to confirm it. CDR1 is KGHSH, CDR2 LQKENI, per germline. This CDR3 has 14 residues. The CDR3 loop reads CASSLTAPQETQYF.

The chain recombines TRBV20-1 with TRBJ1-2; the D call from TCRdb, TRBD1, cannot be confirmed without DNA. This CDR3 region has 14 residues. Germline V gene sequence: CDR1 DFQATT, CDR2 SNEGSKA (reference sequence). The CDR3 here is CSARVRGGTDGYTF.

The rearrangement links TRBV5-6 to TRBJ2-5. The CDR3 totals 14 residues. The germline CDR1 and CDR2 sequences are SGHDT and YYEEEE. This CDR3 is CASSLRLGQETQYF.

The gene calls are TRBV20-1 and TRBJ1-1; TCRdb names TRBD1, which stays unverified in the absence of DNA. The germline V gene encodes CDR1 DFQATT and CDR2 SNEGSKA (reference sequence). The CDR3 covers 13 residues. This CDR3 is CSAGGTANTEAFF.

This chain connects TRBV20-1 to TRBJ2-1; TCRdb selects TRBD1, and the lack of DNA leaves this call unchecked. Germline V CDR1 and CDR2: DFQATT, SNEGSKA (reference sequence). This CDR3 is built from 13 residues. This chain's CDR3 is CSATEDRYNEQFF.

The rearrangement links TRBV27 to TRBJ1-1; TCRdb's D call, TRBD1, is unchecked because there is no DNA. Germline CDR1 is MNHEY and CDR2 is SMNVEV (reference sequence). This CDR3 region has 14 residues. CDR3 loop: CASSLWGASTEAFF.

V gene TRBV10-3 combines with J gene TRBJ2-3. The germline V gene encodes CDR1 ENHRY and CDR2 SYGVKD. CDR3 length equals 12 residues. The CDR3 reads CASKLDTDTQYF.

The V and J genes are TRBV7-2 and TRBJ2-7; no DNA is available, so the TRBD1 call from TCRdb remains unchecked. CDR3 length: 15 amino acids. CDR1 and CDR2 (germline): SGHTA, FQGNSA. CDR3 in amino acids: CASSPYPRGSYEQYF.

The V gene is TRBV27, the J gene TRBJ1-1. The germline V gene has CDR1 MNHEY and CDR2 SMNVEV (reference sequence). The CDR3 is made up of 14 amino acids. CDR3 protein: CASSLSQPIREAFF.

The CDR3 spells CSADRARGNTGELFF. This rearrangement joins TRBV20-1 to TRBJ2-2; there is no DNA to check the TCRdb D call of TRBD1. The CDR3 covers 15 residues. Germline CDR1 is DFQATT and CDR2 is SNEGSKA (reference sequence).

The CDR3 loop is CASRTGRTSGDPDTQYF. The gene calls are TRBV6-1 and TRBJ2-3; TCRdb's D call of TRBD2 is untestable without DNA. The CDR3 contains 17 residues. Looked up from germline, CDR1 is MNHNS and CDR2 is SASEGT.

V gene TRBV20-1 combines with J gene TRBJ1-2; the TCRdb call, TRBD1, lacks DNA for checking. From germline, CDR1 is DFQATT and CDR2 SNEGSKA (reference sequence). This CDR3 contains 12 residues. The chain's CDR3 is CSAIQGDYGYTF.

V usage is TRBV5-5 and J usage is TRBJ1-1. The CDR3 is 13 amino acids. The germline CDR1 and CDR2 sequences are SGHKS and YYEKEE (reference sequence). CDR3 sequence reads: CASSFFMDTEAFF.

The gene calls are TRBV20-1 and TRBJ2-7; TCRdb's assignment of TRBD1 cannot be checked, as there is no DNA. This CDR3 contains 14 residues. Germline V CDR1 and CDR2: DFQATT, SNEGSKA (reference sequence). This CDR3 is CSPLGGTEVYEQYF.

V usage is TRBV24-1 and J usage is TRBJ2-2; there is no DNA to check the TCRdb D call of TRBD1. The CDR3 is 14 residues long. CDR1 is KGHDR, CDR2 SFDVKD, per germline. The CDR3 loop reads CATMDRGPTGELFF.

The chain employs TRBV20-1 and TRBJ2-3; as DNA is missing, the TRBD2 call by TCRdb cannot be tested. CDR3 length: 15 residues. CDR1 and CDR2 (germline): DFQATT, SNEGSKA (reference sequence). The CDR3 is CSAIRGGGSTDTQYF.

The chain employs TRBV19 and TRBJ2-3. Germline V lookup: CDR1 LNHDA, CDR2 SQIVND (reference sequence). The CDR3 totals 12 residues. CDR3 residues: CASSAPTDTQYF.

V usage is TRBV6-2 or TRBV6-3 and J usage is TRBJ2-2; without DNA, the TCRdb call of TRBD1 cannot be checked. CDR3 length: 16 residues. The germline V gene encodes CDR1 MNHEY and CDR2 SVGEGT. Here the CDR3 reads CASGGALLINTGELFF.

This chain joins TRBV29-1 and TRBJ1-2; TCRdb's assignment of TRBD1 cannot be checked, as there is no DNA. The CDR3 has 12 amino acids. Germline CDR1 SQVTM, CDR2 ANQGSEA. CDR3 residues: CSVGDSNYGYTF.

CDR3: CASSPPGQRNSGNTIYF. The gene calls are TRBV18 and TRBJ1-3; checking the TCRdb D call of TRBD1 is not possible without DNA. The CDR3 is 17 residues long. Germline values: CDR1 KGHSH, CDR2 LQKENI.

This chain links TRBV30 with TRBJ1-5. The CDR3 is made up of 13 amino acids. The germline gives CDR1 GTSNPN, CDR2 SVGIG (reference sequence). The CDR3 loop reads CAWSVAGGQPQHF.

The chain employs TRBV3-1 and TRBJ2-7. CDR1 and CDR2 (germline): LGHDT, YNNKEL (reference sequence). The CDR3 loop spans 12 amino acids. CDR3 in amino acids: CASSLSGKEQYF.

The chain combines TRBV10-3 with TRBJ2-7; TCRdb's assignment of TRBD2 cannot be checked, as there is no DNA. The germline CDR1 and CDR2 sequences are ENHRY and SYGVKD. The CDR3 length is 16 residues. The chain's CDR3 is CAIRTSHSGISYEQYF.

V is TRBV6-2 or TRBV6-3 and J is TRBJ1-5. CDR3 length: 13 amino acids. Germline CDR1 MNHEY, CDR2 SVGEGT. This chain's CDR3 is CASNPRGGQPQHF.

V and J are TRBV4-3 and TRBJ2-1; TCRdb calls TRBD2, which cannot be checked without DNA. The CDR3 totals 16 residues. In germline, CDR1 is LGHNA, CDR2 YSLEER. The CDR3 region is CASSQELLAGGLEQFF.

This sequence joins TRBV7-2 and TRBJ1-5. The germline V gene has CDR1 SGHTA and CDR2 FQGNSA. The CDR3 length is 15 residues. CDR3 residues: CASSLLGDYNQPQHF.

The J gene is TRBJ1-4, the V gene TRBV7-2; TCRdb gives TRBD1 as the D gene, but with no DNA this cannot be confirmed. Germline V gene data show CDR1 as SGHTA and CDR2 as FQGNSA. The CDR3 loop spans 14 amino acids. The CDR3 loop is CASSKGHENEKLFF. Complete variable domain (other parts from reference TRBV7-2 and TRBJ1-4): GAGVSQSPSNKVTEKGKDVELRCDPISGHTALYWYRQSLGQGLEFLIYFQGNSAPDKSGLPSDRFSAERTGGSVSTLTIQRTQQEDSAVYLCASSKGHENEKLFFGSGTQLSVL.